This T cell receptor beta chain was recorded in a study of PD-1 blockade in classical Hodgkin lymphoma. Overall study findings and caveats: Newly diagnosed patients reportedly trailed healthy donors in baseline TCR diversity.

Germline V gene sequence: CDR1 SEHNR, CDR2 FQNEAQ (reference sequence). The CDR3 is 12 residues long. The V gene end was trimmed by 5 bases and the J gene end by 8 bases; junction bases not matched to a gene: 5. This clone was detected a few times. Its antigen is undetermined. The protocol was immunoSEQ multiplex PCR, while the TCRdb copy is restricted to in-frame clones and leaves out a portion. The sample holds some 2,400 clones, over 60% seen once. Sample time point: cycle 4 day 1 (C4D1), after six to seven weeks of nivolumab. All patients relapsed after autologous stem cell transplantation, and brentuximab vedotin exposure varied. It was by magnetic negative selection that CD8+ T cells were isolated from thawed PBMCs.

Here the sequenced sample was CD8+ T cells from blood, taken before the fourth cycle of nivolumab. V usage is TRBV7-9 and J usage is TRBJ1-1; TRBD1 aligns across 7 bases. The receptor was derived from a human donor with classical Hodgkin lymphoma. CDR3 sequence reads: CASSRGTEEAFF. CDR3 sequence (DNA): TGTGCCAGCAGCCGTGGGACAGAAGAAGCTTTCTTT.